This T cell receptor (beta chain) is drawn from a study of cytomegalovirus exposure and HLA in healthy donors. Study observations and caveats: About 87% or about 30% of the time was how often most TCR beta V segments were productive, according to an earlier analysis. A later look showed TCR association rates differing by HLA locus, highest for DRB1 and lowest for HLA-C.

In regard to this clone: The antigen is undetermined.

V dropped 4 bases and J dropped 5; count of bases not matched to a gene: 12. The germline CDR1 and CDR2 sequences are SGHRS and YFSETQ. The CDR3 is 17 residues long. The primer mix had 60 Vbeta and 13 Jbeta primers. Authors' methods: Unique TCR beta chains numbered roughly 84 million in a later analysis, with approximately 10 million shared. This table comes from immunoSEQ multiplex PCR, and its TCRdb copy is limited to in-frame clones, with some not included. That table is the source of V, J and clone size, and D and trimming were worked out from the DNA. Altogether 150,000 to 200,000 clones are present, 77% being singletons, with the ten largest covering around 3.5%. Among the donors, all were healthy bone marrow donors.

Material for sequencing was PBMCs. The receptor was isolated from a woman aged 55 to 70 in good health and CMV-seropositive. V and J are TRBV5-1 and TRBJ2-5; TRBD2 matches at 12 bases. DNA for the CDR3: TGCGCCAGCAGCGGACGGATAACTAGCGGGGGGTTGGAGACCCAGTACTTC. It yields the protein CASSGRITSGGLETQYF.